This entry is about one TCR beta chain. As yet, its antigen is unknown. These data are taken from a study of shared clonotypes between healthy human individuals. The authors distributed each subset's genomic DNA evenly over several immunoSEQ plates. TCRdb's table, derived via immunoSEQ multiplex PCR, lists solely in-frame clones and lacks some. Of 550,000 to 750,000 clones in the sample, roughly 95% were seen once. Trimming cost V 4 bases and J 3 bases, with 11 bases left between them. The CDR3 is 13 residues long. The germline gives CDR1 SGHTS, CDR2 YDEGEE. Study-wide findings and caveats: The study sampled only blood, and tissue repertoires likely differ. Generation of non-shared clonotypes was less probable than generation of clonotypes shared by all four donors. Naive CD4 clonotypes were shared across a handful of donors at roughly 4.6%.

The naive CD8 subset, CD45RO-negative cells positively selected for CCR7, excluded terminally differentiated effector memory CD45RA+ cells. The TCR sequence derives from a young woman in good health. Sequencing input: naive CD8+ T cells sorted from blood. The chain uses TRBV5-8 and TRBJ2-7; D call uncertain. The CDR3 region has the DNA TGTGCCAGCAGCCACGGGCCGAACTACGAGCAGTACTTC. Translated: CASSHGPNYEQYF.